Sequencing of this TCR beta chain was carried out in a study of beta chain features in type 1 diabetes. General study findings and limits: When Type 1 diabetes patients were examined, their TCRB CDR3s proved moderately but significantly shorter in all four CD4+ subsets.

CD45RO/CCR7/CD25/CD127/CD95/CD27 separated CD4+ naive, central memory, regulatory and stem cell-like memory cells by sorting. Trimming cost V 2 bases and J 5 bases, with 12 bases left between them. Germline V lookup: CDR1 MDHEN, CDR2 SYDVKM. The CDR3 spans 15 residues. There are a few counts of this clone. Its antigen remains unidentified. Sequenced material consisted of expressed TCRB transcripts (all of the isolated RNA was reverse transcribed). Only in-frame clones appear in the TCRdb table, and some are missing; sequencing was by immunoSEQ multiplex PCR. This sample has 100,000 to 150,000 clones; 17% occur once, and the top ten carry 2.6%.

Sequenced: central memory CD4+ T cells from blood. This receptor was taken from a man younger than 30 with type 1 diabetes. The chain joins TRBV28 to TRBJ2-2, with D perhaps assigned TRBD1 or TRBD2 (6 bases each). This CDR3 is CASSLRSGATGELFF. The CDR3 nucleotides read TGTGCCAGCAGTTTAAGATCGGGGGCAACCGGGGAGCTGTTTTTT.